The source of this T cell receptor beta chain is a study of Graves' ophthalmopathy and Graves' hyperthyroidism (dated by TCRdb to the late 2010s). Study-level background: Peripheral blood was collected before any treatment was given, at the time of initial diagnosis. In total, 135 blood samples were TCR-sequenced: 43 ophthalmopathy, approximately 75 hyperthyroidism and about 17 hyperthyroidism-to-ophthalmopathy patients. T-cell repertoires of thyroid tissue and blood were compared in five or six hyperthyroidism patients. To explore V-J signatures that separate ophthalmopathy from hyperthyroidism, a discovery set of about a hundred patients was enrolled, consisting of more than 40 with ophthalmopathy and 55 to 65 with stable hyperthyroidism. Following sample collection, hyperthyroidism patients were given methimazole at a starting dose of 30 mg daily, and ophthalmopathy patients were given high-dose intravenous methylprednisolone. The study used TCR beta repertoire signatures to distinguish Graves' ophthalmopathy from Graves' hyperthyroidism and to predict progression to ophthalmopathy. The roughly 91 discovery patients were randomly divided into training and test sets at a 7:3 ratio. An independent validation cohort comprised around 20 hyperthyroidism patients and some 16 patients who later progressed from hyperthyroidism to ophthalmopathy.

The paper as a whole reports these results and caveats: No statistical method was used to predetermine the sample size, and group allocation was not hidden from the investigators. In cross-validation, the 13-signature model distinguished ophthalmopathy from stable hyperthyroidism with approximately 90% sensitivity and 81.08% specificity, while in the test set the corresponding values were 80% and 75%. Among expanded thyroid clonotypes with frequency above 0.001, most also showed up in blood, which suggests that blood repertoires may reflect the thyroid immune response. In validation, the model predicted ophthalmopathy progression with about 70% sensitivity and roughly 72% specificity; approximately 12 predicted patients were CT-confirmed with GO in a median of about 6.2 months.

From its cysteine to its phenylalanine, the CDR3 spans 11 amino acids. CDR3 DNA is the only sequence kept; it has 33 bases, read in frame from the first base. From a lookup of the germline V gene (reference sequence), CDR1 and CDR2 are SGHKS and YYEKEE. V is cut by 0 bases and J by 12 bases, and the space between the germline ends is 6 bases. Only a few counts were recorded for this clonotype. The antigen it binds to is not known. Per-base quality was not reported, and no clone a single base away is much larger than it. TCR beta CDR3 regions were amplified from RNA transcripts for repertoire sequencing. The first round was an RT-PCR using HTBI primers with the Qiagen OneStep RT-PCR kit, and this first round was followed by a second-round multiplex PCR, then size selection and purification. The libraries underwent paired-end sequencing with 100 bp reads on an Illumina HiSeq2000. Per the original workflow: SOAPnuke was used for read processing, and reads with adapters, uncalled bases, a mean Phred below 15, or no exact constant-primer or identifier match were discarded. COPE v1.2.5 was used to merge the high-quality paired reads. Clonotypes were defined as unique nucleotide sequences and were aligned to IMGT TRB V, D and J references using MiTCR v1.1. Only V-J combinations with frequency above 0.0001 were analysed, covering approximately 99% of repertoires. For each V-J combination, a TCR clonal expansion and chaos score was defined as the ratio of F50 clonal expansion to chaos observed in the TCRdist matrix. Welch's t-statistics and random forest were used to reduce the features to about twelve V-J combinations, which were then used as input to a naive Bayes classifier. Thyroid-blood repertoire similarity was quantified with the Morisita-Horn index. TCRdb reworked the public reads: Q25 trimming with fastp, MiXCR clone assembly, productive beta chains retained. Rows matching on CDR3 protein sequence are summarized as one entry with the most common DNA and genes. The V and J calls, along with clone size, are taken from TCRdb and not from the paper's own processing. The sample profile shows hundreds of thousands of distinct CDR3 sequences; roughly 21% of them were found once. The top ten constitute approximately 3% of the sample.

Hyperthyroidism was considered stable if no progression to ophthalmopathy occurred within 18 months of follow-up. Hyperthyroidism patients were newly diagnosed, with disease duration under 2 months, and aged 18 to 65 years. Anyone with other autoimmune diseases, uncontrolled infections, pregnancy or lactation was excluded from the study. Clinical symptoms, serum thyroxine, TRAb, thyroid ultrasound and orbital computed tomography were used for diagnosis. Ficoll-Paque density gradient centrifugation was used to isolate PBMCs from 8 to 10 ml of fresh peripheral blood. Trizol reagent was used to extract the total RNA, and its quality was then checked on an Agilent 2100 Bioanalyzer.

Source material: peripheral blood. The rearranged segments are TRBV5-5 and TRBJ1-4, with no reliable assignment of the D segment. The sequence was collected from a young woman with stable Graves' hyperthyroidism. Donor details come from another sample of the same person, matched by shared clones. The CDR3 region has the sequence CASSLGHELFF. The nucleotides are TGTGCCAGCAGCTTGGGACACGAACTGTTTTTT.